The 30 T cell receptor beta chains reported below all come from one sample, sequenced in a study of cytomegalovirus exposure and HLA in healthy donors. Researchers ran the PCR with 60 Vbeta and 13 Jbeta primers. Only in-frame clones appear in the TCRdb table, and some are missing; sequencing was by immunoSEQ multiplex PCR. This sample has about 140,000 clones, with 77% found just once. The material sequenced was PBMCs. Receptor source: a female donor in good health and CMV-seronegative.

The J gene is TRBJ1-5, the V gene TRBV5-1; D not certain. There are 15 residues in the CDR3. Germline assignment: CDR1 SGHRS and CDR2 YFSETQ. Trimming removed 0 bases at V and 0 bases at J, with 7 bases between. The CDR3 region is CASSLGENSNQPQHF. DNA of the CDR3: TGCGCCAGCAGCTTGGGCGAAAATAGCAATCAGCCCCAGCATTTT.

This clone was counted between two and nine times. The chain carries TRBV27 and TRBJ1-1; 7 nucleotides agree with TRBD1. The V gene's germline CDR1 is MNHEY and CDR2 SMNVEV (reference sequence). This CDR3 is 15 amino acids long. The ends lost 7 bases at V and 5 bases at J; junction bases unmatched: 13. The CDR3 region is CASNLYRGGVTEAFF. CDR3 bases: TGTGCCAGCAACCTCTACAGGGGCGGTGTGACTGAAGCTTTCTTT.

The rearrangement uses TRBV9 and TRBJ2-2; D is possibly TRBD2 (5 bases). V lost 3 bases and J 7 bases, leaving 19 bases between the germline ends. The CDR3 spans 16 residues. Germline loops: CDR1 SGDLS, CDR2 YYNGEE. In nucleotides, the CDR3 is TGTGCCAGCAGCGAGAATCGGGATGCCTCGAGCGGGGAGCTGTTTTTT. Translating it yields CASSENRDASSGELFF.

The CDR3 is CASSLSAGSQETQYF. The CDR3 nucleotides read TGCGCCAGCAGCTTGTCCGCGGGCAGCCAAGAGACCCAGTACTTC. This chain links TRBV5-1 with TRBJ2-5, with D perhaps matching TRBD2 (5 bases). V lost 1 base to trimming and J lost 1 base, with 11 bases between them. The germline gives CDR1 SGHRS, CDR2 YFSETQ. The CDR3 runs 15 residues. The variable domain in full, with the rest retrieved from reference TRBV5-1 and TRBJ2-5, is KAGVTQTPRYLIKTRGQQVTLSCSPISGHRSVSWYQQTPGQGLQFLFEYFSETQRNKGNFPGRFSGRQFSNSRSEMNVSTLELGDSALYLCASSLSAGSQETQYFGPGTRLLVL.

V is TRBV28 and J is TRBJ1-4; D is ambiguous. This CDR3 region has 15 residues. Per the germline V gene, CDR1 is MDHEN and CDR2 is SYDVKM. V shed 4 bases and J shed 7 bases, with 16 bases lying between them. The CDR3 here is CASSSSGWGGEKLFF. CDR3 in DNA: TGTGCCAGCAGTTCCTCTGGATGGGGAGGTGAAAAACTGTTTTTT.

The chain has TRBV5-1 and TRBJ1-2; D remains ambiguous. With 5 bases removed from V and 2 bases from J, the gap between germline ends came to 13 bases. Germline V gives CDR1 SGHRS, CDR2 YFSETQ. This CDR3 has 14 residues. The DNA for the CDR3 is TGCGCCAGCAGTGAGGGCATCTCCAACTATGGCTACACCTTC. Translation: CASSEGISNYGYTF.

The genes are TRBV18 and TRBJ1-5, with D possibly being TRBD1 (5 bases). From germline, CDR1 is KGHSH and CDR2 LQKENI. This CDR3 comprises 14 residues. The V gene lost 3 bases and the J gene lost 0 bases, with 6 bases spanning the gap. The CDR3 bases are TGTGCCAGCTCACCGACAGTTAGCAATCAGCCCCAGCATTTT. This codes for CASSPTVSNQPQHF.

The chain links TRBV27 to TRBJ2-7; TRBD2 matches 13 bases. CDR1 is MNHEY and CDR2 is SMNVEV in the germline V gene (reference sequence). Trimming took 6 bases from V and 3 from J; bases not matched to a gene: 14. This CDR3 has 18 residues. CDR3 amino acids: CASRRTSGSPLGVYEQYF. The CDR3 region has the DNA TGTGCCAGCAGGAGGACTAGCGGGAGCCCACTGGGGGTCTACGAGCAGTACTTC.

Regarding this clone: The same CDR3 can be traced to other DNA sequences in this sample. This chain uses TRBV19 with TRBJ2-2; D may be TRBD1 (6 bases). V was shortened by 1 base and J by 0 bases, with 6 bases between the two germline ends. Per germline, CDR1 LNHDA and CDR2 SQIVND (reference sequence). The CDR3 consists of 15 residues. For the CDR3, the DNA is TGTGCCAGTAGTATAGGACAGGCGAACACCGGGGAGCTGTTTTTT. Protein: CASSIGQANTGELFF.

The gene calls are TRBV20-1 and TRBJ2-5; the D is unclear. With the DNA end fitting TRBJ2-7 better, the J assignment may be wrong. There are 11 residues in the CDR3. The V gene's germline CDR1 is DFQATT and CDR2 SNEGSKA (reference sequence). The CDR3 spells CSARDLYEQYF. The DNA for the CDR3 is TGCAGTGCTAGAGATCTTTACGAGCAGTACTTC.

The chain joins TRBV10-1 to TRBJ1-2; the match to TRBD1 covers 8 bases. Germline trimming cut 1 base from V and 6 bases from J; bases unmatched to any gene: 7. CDR1 and CDR2 (germline): WNHNN, SYGVQD (reference sequence). The CDR3 consists of 15 residues. The CDR3 DNA reads as TGCGCCAGCAGTGAGTTCCCGACAGGGGTTGATGGCTACACCTTC. As protein: CASSEFPTGVDGYTF.

This chain uses TRBV9 with TRBJ2-1, with 15 bases fitting TRBD2. Germline V lookup: CDR1 SGDLS, CDR2 YYNGEE. CDR3 length: 20 amino acids. With V trimmed by 0 bases and J by 9 bases, 16 bases remained unmatched. CDR3 protein: CASSVGGTSGRMLGSGEQFF. CDR3 coding DNA: TGTGCCAGCAGCGTAGGTGGGACTAGCGGGAGGATGCTGGGCAGTGGTGAGCAGTTCTTC.

The chain employs TRBV15 and TRBJ2-7; a weak D match, TRBD1 (5 bases). Germline CDR1 is LNHNV and CDR2 is YYDKDF (reference sequence). The CDR3 totals 14 residues. V dropped 4 bases and J dropped 3 bases, with 13 bases sitting between them. CDR3 nucleotide sequence: TGTGCCACCAGCACCAGGATAGGGGTCTACGAGCAGTACTTC. Its protein is CATSTRIGVYEQYF.

This chain links TRBV6-5 with TRBJ1-2, with no clear D. CDR3 length: 15 amino acids. Germline CDR1 reads MNHEY; CDR2 reads SVGAGI. The V and J ends lost 2 bases and 4 bases respectively, with 14 bases between them. The CDR3 loop is CASSYADSTGYGYTF. The CDR3, as DNA: TGTGCCAGCAGTTACGCGGATTCCACCGGCTATGGCTACACCTTC.

The chain combines TRBV14 with TRBJ2-1; D is uncertain. Trimming stripped 4 bases from V and 4 bases from J, with 17 bases between. Per the germline V gene, CDR1 is SGHDN and CDR2 is FVKESK. The CDR3 spans 16 residues. This CDR3 reads CASSPPPGVGYNEQFF. The CDR3 DNA reads TGTGCCAGCAGCCCGCCCCCCGGTGTCGGGTACAATGAGCAGTTCTTC.

This chain joins TRBV28 and TRBJ2-7; 9 bases are shared with TRBD1. The CDR3 runs 19 residues. With 5 bases clipped from V and 0 bases from J, the junction kept 17 bases outside the gene matches. Germline CDR1 MDHEN, CDR2 SYDVKM. The DNA for the CDR3 is TGTGCCAGCAGTACCTACGACAGGGGGGGAGAAGGGGGCTCCTACGAGCAGTACTTC. Protein product: CASSTYDRGGEGGSYEQYF.

The chain uses TRBV2 and TRBJ2-7; TRBD1 agrees at 8 bases. The CDR3 is 14 residues long. In germline, CDR1 is SNHLY, CDR2 FYNNEI. The junction had 5 bases not matched to a gene; V was cut back by 3 bases and J by 4 bases. DNA for the CDR3: TGTGCCAGCAGTGATCGGGACAGGAGTTACGAGCAGTACTTC. It codes for CASSDRDRSYEQYF.

V usage is TRBV27 and J usage is TRBJ2-3, with D maybe TRBD2 (6 bases). This CDR3 is built from 19 residues. The V end lost 6 bases, the J end lost 1 base, and 26 bases lay between the germline ends. Germline-derived CDR1 and CDR2 are MNHEY and SMNVEV (reference sequence). CDR3 sequence: CASSTLAAFGGEGTDTQYF. The CDR3 DNA follows: TGTGCCAGCAGCACCTTAGCGGCTTTCGGGGGAGAGGGCACAGATACGCAGTATTTT.

The table lists this clone with a count of one. The rearrangement uses TRBV6-5 and TRBJ2-3; 8 nucleotides agree with TRBD1. V shed 2 bases and J 5 bases; nucleotides not matched to a gene: 9. The CDR3 covers 16 residues. Germline V gives CDR1 MNHEY, CDR2 SVGAGI. CDR3 DNA sequence: TGTGCCAGCAGTTACGAGCTAGGACAGGGAATAGATACGCAGTATTTT. This translates into CASSYELGQGIDTQYF.

The CDR3 nucleotides read TGCGCCAGCAGCCAAGATCTCGCGGGGGACACAGATACGCAGTATTTT. Translation gives CASSQDLAGDTDTQYF. The chain joins TRBV4-1 to TRBJ2-3; 7 bases agree with TRBD2. Germline trimming cut 0 bases from V and 2 bases from J; bases unmatched to any gene: 5. CDR1 MGHRA and CDR2 YSYEKL come from the germline V gene. CDR3 length: 16 amino acids.

The V gene is TRBV9, the J gene TRBJ1-3, with D possibly matching TRBD1 (5 bases). V was pared by 0 bases and J by 7 bases, with 17 bases between. The CDR3 runs 16 residues. From germline, CDR1 is SGDLS and CDR2 YYNGEE. The CDR3 protein is CASSVEGRERSNTIYF. The DNA for the CDR3 is TGTGCCAGCAGCGTAGAGGGCAGGGAAAGGTCGAACACCATATATTTT. Looking up the rest from reference TRBV9 and TRBJ1-3 gives the full variable domain: DSGVTQTPKHLITATGQRVTLRCSPRSGDLSVYWYQQSLDQGLQFLIQYYNGEERAKGNILERFSAQQFPDLHSELNLSSLELGDSALYFCASSVEGRERSNTIYFGEGSWLTVV.

This clone has more than one count but fewer than ten. The chain is built from TRBV27 and TRBJ1-1, with 8 bases fitting TRBD1. This CDR3 is built from 14 residues. Germline lookup yields CDR1 MNHEY and CDR2 SMNVEV (reference sequence). J was trimmed by 0 bases and V by 5 bases; bases with no gene match: 2. The CDR3 here is CASSGTGVNTEAFF. The CDR3 DNA reads as TGTGCCAGCAGTGGGACAGGCGTGAACACTGAAGCTTTCTTT.

This clone was recorded once. The V call is TRBV5-1, the J call TRBJ2-1; TRBD1 matches 7 bases. Germline V CDR1 and CDR2: SGHRS, YFSETQ. J gave up 10 bases and V 4 bases, and 8 bases lay outside the gene matches. The CDR3 contains 13 residues. The CDR3 bases are TGCGCCAGCAGCCACTCCAAAGGGGGCGAGCAGTTCTTC. It translates to CASSHSKGGEQFF.

This chain joins TRBV4-1 and TRBJ2-7; 8 bases are a match to TRBD2. Trimming took 4 bases from V and 5 from J; bases not matched to a gene: 1. The CDR3 covers 12 residues. The germline V gene encodes CDR1 MGHRA and CDR2 YSYEKL. CDR3 nucleotides: TGCGCCAGCAGCCCCGGGGGGGACGAGCAGTACTTC. Amino acids: CASSPGGDEQYF.

CDR3 in amino acids: CASSLDSRQGYGYTF. In nucleotides, the CDR3 is TGTGCCAGCAGCTTAGATTCTCGACAGGGATATGGCTACACCTTC. V usage is TRBV11-3 and J usage is TRBJ1-2, with 7 bases identical to TRBD1. The trim removed 0 bases at V and 5 bases at J, leaving 6 bases unmatched. The CDR3 has 15 residues. Germline CDR1 reads SGHNT; CDR2 reads YENEEA. Looking up the rest from reference TRBV11-3 and TRBJ1-2 gives the full variable domain: EAGVVQSPRYKIIEKKQPVAFWCNPISGHNTLYWYLQNLGQGPELLIRYENEEAVDDSQLPKDRFSAERLKGVDSTLKIQPAELGDSAVYLCASSLDSRQGYGYTFGSGTRLTVV.

CDR3 amino acids: CASSEAEQTWTGPTATTNEKLFF. The CDR3 nucleotides are TGTGCCAGCAGTGAAGCCGAACAGACTTGGACAGGTCCGACCGCAACAACTAATGAAAAACTGTTTTTT. The chain has TRBV6-1 and TRBJ1-4, with TRBD1 identical over 7 bases. The V and J ends lost 0 bases and 0 bases, in that order; junction bases with no gene match: 22. Germline loops: CDR1 MNHNS, CDR2 SASEGT. This CDR3 contains 23 residues.

J is TRBJ1-2 and V is TRBV2, with 9 bases fitting TRBD1. Germline CDR1 SNHLY, CDR2 FYNNEI. CDR3 size: 13 residues. Trimming removed 6 bases from V and 7 bases from J; junction bases left unmatched: 6. As DNA, the CDR3 is TGTGCCAGCAGCCCGGACAGGGGTCGTGGCTACACCTTC. It translates to CASSPDRGRGYTF.

The chain links TRBV2 to TRBJ1-3; D possibly corresponds to TRBD1 (5 bases). V was pared by 6 bases and J by 0 bases, with 9 bases between. Germline-derived CDR1 and CDR2 are SNHLY and FYNNEI. The CDR3 extends over 14 amino acids. The CDR3 spells CASSTGYSGNTIYF. The CDR3 bases are TGTGCCAGCAGCACAGGTTACTCTGGAAACACCATATATTTT.

The chain is built from TRBV19 and TRBJ1-6; weak D call: TRBD1 (5 bases). Germline CDR1 is LNHDA and CDR2 is SQIVND (reference sequence). The CDR3 extends over 15 amino acids. Trimming removed 3 bases at V and 8 bases at J, with 14 bases between. The CDR3 nucleotides read TGTGCCAGTAGTATCCGCCCAGGGCTCGATTCACCCCTCCACTTT. The encoded protein is CASSIRPGLDSPLHF.

V and J are TRBV19 and TRBJ2-5, with 11 bases identical to TRBD2. V was clipped by 4 bases and J by 4 bases; unmatched bases: 2. The CDR3 loop spans 14 amino acids. Germline CDR1 reads LNHDA; CDR2 reads SQIVND (reference sequence). In DNA form, the CDR3 reads TGTGCCAGTAGTACCGGACTAGCGGGAGAGACCCAGTACTTC. This encodes CASSTGLAGETQYF.